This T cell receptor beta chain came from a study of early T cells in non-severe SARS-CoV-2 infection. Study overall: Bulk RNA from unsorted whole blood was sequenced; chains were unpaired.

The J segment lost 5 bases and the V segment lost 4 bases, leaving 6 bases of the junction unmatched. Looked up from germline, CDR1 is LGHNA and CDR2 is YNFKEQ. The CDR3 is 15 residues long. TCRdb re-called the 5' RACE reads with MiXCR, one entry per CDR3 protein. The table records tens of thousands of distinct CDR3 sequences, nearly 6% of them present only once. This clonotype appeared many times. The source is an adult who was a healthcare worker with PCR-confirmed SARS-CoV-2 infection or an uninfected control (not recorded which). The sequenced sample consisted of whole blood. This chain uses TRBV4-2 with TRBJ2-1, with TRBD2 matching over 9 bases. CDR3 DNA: TGTGCCAGCAGCCCAGACGGGACTAGCCACAATGAGCAGTTCTTC. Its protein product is CASSPDGTSHNEQFF.